Ten or more counts support the clone carrying this TCR beta chain. The antigen is unknown. These data originate in a study of human T cells and chemical hapten exposure. General study results and limits: Expanded TCR counts at PT1 went up together with patch test score, a positive correlation.

Time point given: pre-sensitization, week 0. The treatment was: therapeutic diphenylcyclopropenone sensitization with weekly scalp DPC. Trimming cost V 3 bases and J 4 bases, with 16 bases left between them. CDR3 length: 15 residues. Germline lookup yields CDR1 SQVTM and CDR2 ANQGSEA. MiXCR, applied by TCRdb to the RACE reads, yields one record per CDR3 protein. The table includes 250,000 or so distinct CDR3 sequences, 7.5% to 10% detected once. This sequence originates from a woman between 40 and 50 years old with alopecia areata. Some clones in this sample may be carry-over from other donors' samples. J is TRBJ2-1 and V is TRBV29-1; possibly TRBD2 for D (6 bases). The sample here was whole blood, taken in connection with sensitization to the hapten diphenylcyclopropenone (DPC). CDR3 residues: CSVDLIAVGYNEQFF. For the CDR3, the DNA is TGCAGCGTTGACCTTATAGCGGTAGGGTACAATGAGCAGTTCTTC.